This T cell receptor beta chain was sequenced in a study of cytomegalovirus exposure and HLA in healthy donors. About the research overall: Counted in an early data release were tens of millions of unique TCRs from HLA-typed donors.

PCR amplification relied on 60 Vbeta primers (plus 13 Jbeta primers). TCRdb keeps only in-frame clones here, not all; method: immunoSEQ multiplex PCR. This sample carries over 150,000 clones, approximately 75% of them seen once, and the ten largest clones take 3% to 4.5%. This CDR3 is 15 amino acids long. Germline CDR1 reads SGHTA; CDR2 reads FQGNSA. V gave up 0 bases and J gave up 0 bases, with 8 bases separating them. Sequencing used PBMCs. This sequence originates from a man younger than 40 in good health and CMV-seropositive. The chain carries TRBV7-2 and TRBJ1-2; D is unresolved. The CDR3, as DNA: TGTGCCAGCAGCTTAGCGCTAACAGCTAACTATGGCTACACCTTC. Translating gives CASSLALTANYGYTF.